This record covers a single TCR beta chain. Trimming cost V 4 bases and J 4 bases; bases outside gene matches: 3. Germline V gene data show CDR1 as MNHNS and CDR2 as SASEGT. CDR3 length: 14 amino acids. The data derive from a study of shared clonotypes between healthy human individuals. The assay was immunoSEQ multiplex PCR, and TCRdb's table has in-frame clones only and misses some. This table has about 2.4 million clones, roughly 93% appearing once. Nashville, Tennessee was home to all donors, who were Caucasian adults. Partitioning of CD4+ cells yielded a CD45RA+ naive subset and a CD45RA-negative memory subset.

This clonotype originated in a man younger than 35 in good health. Some clones in this sample may be carry-over from other donors' samples. The chain joins TRBV6-1 to TRBJ2-2; the match to TRBD1 covers 7 bases. Sequenced: naive CD4+ T cells from PBMCs. Subset of the sample: CD45RA+ positively selected. This CDR3 reads CASSVGQPTGELFF. CDR3 in DNA: TGTGCCAGCAGTGTGGGACAGCCCACCGGGGAGCTGTTTTTT.